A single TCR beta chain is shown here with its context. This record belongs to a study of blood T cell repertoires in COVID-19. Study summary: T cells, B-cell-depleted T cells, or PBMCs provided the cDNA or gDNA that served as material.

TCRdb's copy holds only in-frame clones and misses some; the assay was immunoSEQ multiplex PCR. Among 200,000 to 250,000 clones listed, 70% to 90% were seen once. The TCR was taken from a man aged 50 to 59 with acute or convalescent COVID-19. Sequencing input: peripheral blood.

The CDR3 loop is CASSDPRQVFQETQYF. DNA for the CDR3: TGTGCCAGCAGTGATCCTCGGCAGGTGTTCCAAGAGACCCAGTACTTC. The V gene is TRBV6-1, the J gene TRBJ2-5; D unresolved. Germline assignment: CDR1 MNHNS and CDR2 SASEGT. The length of the CDR3 is 16 residues. The germline V and J ends were trimmed by 3 bases and 1 base, with 15 bases remaining between them.